The present TCR beta chain was sequenced within a study of blood T cell repertoires in COVID-19. V was trimmed by 4 bases and J by 7 bases, leaving 18 bases between them. Germline loops: CDR1 SGHRS, CDR2 YFSETQ. CDR3 size: 15 residues. The protocol was immunoSEQ multiplex PCR, while the TCRdb copy is restricted to in-frame clones and leaves out a portion. The repertoire has 150,000 to 200,000 clones, about 86% of them found once; the top ten carry roughly a fifth. The chain uses TRBV5-1 and TRBJ2-1; D gene ambiguous. This receptor was identified in a woman older than 75 with acute or convalescent COVID-19. What was sequenced was peripheral blood. The CDR3 sequence: CASSPLTPEVNEQFF. The CDR3 region has the DNA TGCGCCAGCAGCCCACTTACCCCCGAAGTTAATGAGCAGTTCTTC. Full variable domain (rest looked up from reference TRBV5-1 and TRBJ2-1): KAGVTQTPRYLIKTRGQQVTLSCSPISGHRSVSWYQQTPGQGLQFLFEYFSETQRNKGNFPGRFSGRQFSNSRSEMNVSTLELGDSALYLCASSPLTPEVNEQFFGPGTRLTVL.